This TCR beta chain is from a study of cytomegalovirus exposure and HLA in healthy donors. The CDR3 has 14 residues. V was pared by 3 bases and J by 5 bases, with 14 bases between. CDR1 is SGHRS, CDR2 YFSETQ, per germline. The PCR employed 60 Vbeta primers together with 13 Jbeta primers. Assay used: immunoSEQ multiplex PCR; TCRdb lists only in-frame clones, some missing. Of about 93,000 clones in the sample, over 75% were seen once. The sequencing input was PBMCs. The V and J genes are TRBV5-1 and TRBJ2-5; possible D gene TRBD2, 7 bases. The TCR originated in a man between 45 and 60 years old in good health and CMV-seronegative. Written as DNA, the CDR3 is TGCGCCAGCAGCTGGGGGGGGCTCGAGGAGACCCAGTACTTC. It specifies CASSWGGLEETQYF.